Listed below are T cell receptor beta chains from one sample, sequenced in a study of blood T cell repertoires in COVID-19. The data were produced by immunoSEQ multiplex PCR, yet TCRdb's version contains in-frame clones alone and is incomplete. This table has 250,000 to 300,000 clones, 90% appearing once. Source material: peripheral blood. These receptor sequences come from a woman aged 60-75 years with COVID-19, enrolled during active disease. Both conserved end residues are part of each CDR3. D genes are given only for firm matches. Expanded clones are given a class, and other clones once, few, many or no size at all.

v_call	j_call	d_call	clone_size	cdr3_length	cdr3_aa	cdr3_nt
TRBV5-1	TRBJ2-3	TRBD1	NA	17	CASSLAGTGGATDTQYF	TGCGCCAGCAGCTTGGCGGGGACAGGGGGCGCGACAGATACGCAGTATTTT
TRBV6-5	TRBJ1-1	NA	NA	14	CASNDRGGDTEAFF	TGTGCCAGCAACGACAGAGGGGGAGACACTGAAGCTTTCTTT
TRBV5-8	TRBJ1-5	NA	NA	16	CASSLGIAGASQPQHF	TGTGCCAGCAGCTTGGGCATTGCGGGGGCGAGTCAGCCCCAGCATTTT
TRBV12-3/TRBV12-4	TRBJ1-2	NA	NA	13	CASSRQIVSGYTF	TGTGCCAGCAGCCGACAGATTGTCTCTGGCTACACCTTC
TRBV3-1/TRBV3-2	TRBJ1-2	NA	NA	14	CASSARQENYGYTF	TGTGCCAGCAGCGCACGACAGGAAAACTATGGCTACACCTTC
TRBV30	TRBJ1-5	NA	NA	13	CAWNSYSNQPQHF	TGTGCCTGGAACAGTTATAGCAATCAGCCCCAGCATTTT
TRBV19	TRBJ2-3	TRBD1	NA	19	CASSPPDRVVVYGTDTQYF	TGTGCCAGTAGTCCACCGGACAGGGTGGTGGTTTACGGCACAGATACGCAGTATTTT
TRBV7-2	TRBJ1-1	NA	NA	15	CASSLVPRGGSEAFF	TGTGCCAGCAGCTTAGTCCCCAGGGGTGGAAGTGAAGCTTTCTTT
TRBV12-3/TRBV12-4	TRBJ1-6	NA	few	12	CASSHQGKPLHF	TGTGCCAGCAGTCATCAGGGGAAACCCCTCCACTTT
TRBV6-5	TRBJ1-4	NA	NA	12	CASSYREEKLFF	TGTGCCAGCAGTTATCGGGAGGAAAAACTGTTTTTT
TRBV5-1	TRBJ1-2	NA	NA	16	CASSLGQSVTRNGYTF	TGCGCCAGCAGCTTGGGTCAGTCAGTCACACGAAATGGCTACACCTTC
TRBV25-1	TRBJ2-7	NA	NA	13	CASSELDTDEQYF	TGTGCCAGCAGTGAATTAGACACCGACGAGCAGTACTTC
TRBV7-2	TRBJ2-2	NA	NA	14	CASSWGVRTGELFF	TGTGCCAGCAGCTGGGGGGTTAGAACCGGGGAGCTGTTTTTT
TRBV11-1	TRBJ1-1	NA	NA	15	CASSLLAVPNTEAFF	TGTGCCAGCAGCTTACTTGCGGTTCCGAACACTGAAGCTTTCTTT
TRBV3-1/TRBV3-2	TRBJ2-2	NA	NA	12	CASSLTGGELFF	TGTGCCAGCAGTCTTACAGGGGGGGAGCTGTTTTTT
TRBV6-5	TRBJ2-1	NA	few	15	CASSYRGSGHNEQFF	TGTGCCAGCAGTTACCGGGGATCCGGCCACAATGAGCAGTTCTTC
TRBV9	TRBJ2-3	NA	NA	15	CASSIRGHSTDTQYF	TGTGCCAGCAGCATCCGGGGACATAGCACAGATACGCAGTATTTT
TRBV10-3	TRBJ2-7	NA	NA	11	CAISNLREQYF	TGTGCCATCAGTAACCTACGGGAGCAGTACTTC
TRBV6-2/TRBV6-3	TRBJ1-5	NA	NA	16	CASSLLLQVKGQPQHF	TGTGCCAGCAGCTTACTTTTACAGGTGAAAGGACAGCCCCAGCATTTT
TRBV21-1	TRBJ1-4	NA	NA	16	CASRNPGGTPNEKLFF	TGTGCCAGCAGGAATCCGGGCGGGACTCCCAATGAAAAACTGTTTTTT
TRBV7-3	TRBJ2-2	TRBD2	few	15	CASSNLAGSTGELFF	TGTGCCAGCAGCAATCTAGCGGGGTCCACCGGGGAGCTGTTTTTT
TRBV5-1	TRBJ2-2	TRBD2	NA	16	CASSQLAGGNTGELFF	TGCGCCAGCAGCCAACTAGCGGGGGGGAACACCGGGGAGCTGTTTTTT
TRBV4-2	TRBJ1-5	NA	NA	16	CASSLHRETGNQPQHF	TGTGCCAGCAGCCTCCACCGGGAGACGGGTAATCAGCCCCAGCATTTT
TRBV19	TRBJ2-7	TRBD2	NA	16	CASTQSTSGESYEQYF	TGTGCCAGTACCCAGTCCACTAGCGGGGAGTCCTACGAGCAGTACTTC
TRBV11-3	TRBJ2-7	TRBD1	NA	11	CASSEGQGMDF	TGTGCCAGCAGCGAAGGACAGGGGATGGACTTC
TRBV5-1	TRBJ2-1	TRBD1	NA	15	CASSLEAAGGNEQFF	TGCGCCAGCAGCTTGGAGGCCGCAGGGGGCAATGAGCAGTTCTTC
TRBV27	TRBJ2-1	TRBD2	NA	15	CASSNYGLASNEQFF	TGTGCCAGCAGTAACTACGGACTAGCTAGCAATGAGCAGTTCTTC
TRBV3-1/TRBV3-2	TRBJ1-2	NA	NA	14	CASSQGGANYGYTF	TGTGCCAGCAGCCAAGGAGGAGCTAACTATGGCTACACCTTC
TRBV9	TRBJ2-5	NA	NA	15	CASSAMGGSGETQYF	TGTGCCAGCAGCGCCATGGGGGGATCGGGTGAGACCCAGTACTTC
TRBV2	TRBJ2-1	NA	NA	12	CASRTGGGEQFF	TGTGCCAGCAGAACAGGGGGGGGTGAGCAGTTCTTC
TRBV4-3	TRBJ1-1	NA	few	14	CASSQGTLNTEAFF	TGCGCCAGCAGCCAAGGGACACTTAACACTGAAGCTTTCTTT
TRBV10-2	TRBJ2-1	NA	NA	12	CASSRFNNEQFF	TGCGCCAGCAGTCGGTTCAACAATGAGCAGTTCTTC
TRBV5-4	TRBJ1-2	NA	NA	12	CASSAQGAGYTF	TGTGCCAGCAGCGCCCAGGGTGCTGGCTACACCTTC
TRBV12-3/TRBV12-4	TRBJ1-2	TRBD1	NA	13	CASSSDRGRGYTF	TGTGCCAGCAGTTCCGACAGGGGGCGAGGCTACACCTTC
TRBV7-2	TRBJ2-1	NA	NA	16	CASSLNPGYTLNEQFF	TGTGCCAGCAGCCTGAACCCGGGATATACACTCAATGAGCAGTTCTTC
TRBV7-7	TRBJ2-2	NA	NA	15	CASSLSAGLTGELFF	TGTGCTAGCAGCTTATCCGCGGGACTCACCGGGGAGCTGTTTTTT
TRBV2	TRBJ2-2	TRBD1	once	13	CASSPRQGWELFF	TGTGCCAGCAGCCCTCGACAGGGCTGGGAGCTGTTTTTT
TRBV7-7	TRBJ2-5	NA	NA	13	CASSRDFQETQYF	TGTGCCAGCAGCAGGGACTTCCAAGAGACCCAGTACTTC
TRBV7-9	TRBJ1-1	TRBD1	NA	16	CASSFTGVLRNTEAFF	TGTGCCAGCAGCTTCACAGGGGTGCTACGGAACACTGAAGCTTTCTTT
TRBV5-1	TRBJ1-1	NA	NA	15	CASNREGSGPSEAFF	TGCGCCAGCAACCGGGAGGGATCCGGACCCTCTGAAGCTTTCTTT
TRBV4-1	TRBJ1-5	NA	NA	17	CASSQGYGVYSNQPQHF	TGCGCCAGCAGCCAAGGGTACGGGGTCTATAGCAATCAGCCCCAGCATTTT
TRBV18	TRBJ1-3	NA	NA	17	CASSPLADRFSGNTIYF	TGTGCCAGCTCACCATTAGCCGACAGATTCTCTGGAAACACCATATATTTT
TRBV7-3	TRBJ2-2	TRBD2	once	17	CASSLRAGPENTGELFF	TGTGCCAGCAGCTTAAGAGCGGGGCCTGAGAACACCGGGGAGCTGTTTTTT